This T cell receptor (beta chain) derives from a study of cytomegalovirus exposure and HLA in healthy donors (dated by TCRdb to the late 2010s). Regarding the study in general: An earlier analysis of several hundred of the donors reported about 260 Gb of sequence data and 95 million to 130 million unique TCR beta sequences obtained from about 180 million T cells. An early release covering roughly 600 HLA-typed donors comprised 250 to 350 gigabases of sequencing data and 85 million to 100 million unique TCR sequences. Among the 398 genotyped donors, 75% to 90% belonged to the genetic ancestry cluster associated with self-reported Caucasian donors. The study was designed to test whether signatures of past pathogen exposure could be identified by cataloging public T cell receptors. The T cell repertoires of 550 to 850 subjects were profiled by immunosequencing and related to cytomegalovirus serostatus. In addition to the first cohort of about 650 subjects, a separate validation cohort of 100 to 150 different subjects was used. High-throughput TCR immunosequencing, statistical association of individual TCRs with disease status, and machine learning were combined to predict cytomegalovirus infection status. To study patterns of TCR occurrence, a later analysis re-analyzed previously published TCR beta repertoires from 650 to 750 donors and added high-resolution HLA genotyping. In the later analysis, no new phenotypic data were used to find candidate immune exposures; instead, reliance was placed on TCR beta sequences and their occurrence across donors. To decide whether each TCR beta V gene segment behaved as functional or pseudogenic, an earlier analysis of some 570 of the donors relied on high-throughput TCR beta sequencing. Donor age, sex, ethnicity and CMV serostatus were collected together with the repertoire data. A later genetic analysis took genome-wide SNP genotypes for 398 of the 666 donors and used that subset as a discovery cohort. All discovery cohort repertoires had been generated using a single sequencing platform. HLA typing included class I and class II loci at four-digit resolution. Typing coverage differed by locus: A, B, C, DRB1 and DQB1 were typed in about 620-630 donors, DQA1 in 500 to 550, DPA1 in around 600, and DPB1 in around 440. Four to six DR-DQ haplotypes were handled as single units for association and clustering, since linkage in the cohort was strong. Across 398 genotyped donors of the cohort, an average of about 240,000 unique TCR beta nucleotide sequences per donor were sequenced, and about a sixth of those sequences were non-productive. General findings and caveats noted by the study authors: A later analysis reported that several top co-occurrence clusters appeared linked to parvovirus B19, influenza, CMV and Epstein-Barr virus. According to the authors, the approach could potentially be generalized to other disease states and immunological phenotypes. In vitro tests confirmed that three of the cytomegalovirus-associated TCR beta chains recognize cytomegalovirus antigens. HLA typing was unavailable for some donors at each locus, so association tests used only the typed subset. Compared with equally common non-associated chains, HLA-associated TCR beta chains in a later analysis were more clonally expanded and had lower generation probabilities. Correlated functional status among segregating V segments might reflect linkage disequilibrium, but an unknown experimental factor could not be ruled out. While some public TCRs were present in many individuals, most TCR sequences turned up only very rarely across donors. In a later analysis, TCR association rates were found to vary across HLA loci, with the most associated TCRs seen for DRB1 alleles and the fewest for HLA-C alleles. Because counts were too low, seventeen rarely observed V segments, including chromosome 9 orphons, were excluded from the earlier analysis of several hundred of the donors. The study listed 150 to 200 TCR beta chains as associated with cytomegalovirus. CMV serostatus was the only immune exposure information available for the cohort. A later analysis found that most CMV-associated TCR beta chains appeared HLA-restricted, with HLA associations seemingly driven largely by CMV exposure. The presence/absence analyses assumed that sequencing depth was roughly uniform across donors, and that assumption may not be true. When HLA alleles, especially DR and DQ, strongly co-occurred, TCR associations were difficult to assign to individual alleles. In a later analysis, 16,951 TCR beta sequences were associated with specific HLA alleles at a false discovery rate of 0.05. In a later genetic analysis, fewer N-insertions in productive TCRs were reported among donors in an Asian-associated ancestry cluster than the approximately 710-donor mean. In a later genetic analysis, a missense DCLRE1C variant was associated with V-gene and J-gene trimming of TCR beta chains, and the association was replicated in an independent cohort. A further reported finding was that TCR beta sequences accurately predicted the HLA-A and HLA-B alleles for most subjects in the first cohort. In an earlier analysis of about 550 of the donors, most TCR beta V segments were observed in productive rearrangements about 90% or about 30% of the time, broadly matching IMGT annotations. The classifier was reported to diagnose cytomegalovirus status with high specificity and sensitivity in both the original cohort and the validation cohort. The cohort was sequenced for TCR beta chains only, and without alpha or paired-chain data the features that could be detected were limited. Some IMGT-functional V segments, including TRBV6-2 and TRBV6-3, could not be distinguished by the 87-base-pair reads and were therefore excluded. A group of highly shared sequence variants was considered likely to be a technical artifact of the sequencing pipeline.

Concerning this clone itself: Its antigen is still unknown. Qualities for individual bases were not recorded, and no much larger clone is one base off.

The CDR3, from cysteine to phenylalanine, totals 13 residues. Kept here is only the CDR3 DNA, which spans 39 bases and is read in frame from base 1. The germline V gene (reference sequence) supplies CDR1 SEHNR and CDR2 FQNEAQ. V sheds 3 bases and J sheds 2 bases, leaving 7 bases between their ends. The cohort comprised fewer than 750 healthy bone marrow donors. All cohort members were sampled while nominally healthy, although unrecorded immune exposures were likely present. The donor tested CMV seropositive, placing the donor among the 250 to 350 seropositive members of the cohort. Every donor gave a peripheral blood sample, and the peripheral blood mononuclear cells from that sample were used for TCR beta sequencing. The Qiagen DNeasy Blood Extraction Kit was used to extract genomic DNA from the blood cell samples. Receptor libraries were prepared by the immunoSEQ multiplex PCR assay. A mixture of 60 forward primers for TCR Vbeta segments and 13 reverse primers for TCR Jbeta segments was used in the multiplex PCR. The CDR3 region of rearranged TCR beta genes was amplified from genomic DNA by a multiplex PCR assay. Amplified TCR beta libraries were sequenced as 87-base-pair reads on the Illumina HiSeq System. Turning to the authors' computational methods: A later analysis counted about 80 million unique TCR beta chains across the 640 or so repertoires, and roughly 9.9 million of these chains were shared by at least two donors. A nearest-neighbor algorithm error-corrected the raw reads and collapsed the reads into unique sequences, merging closely related sequences to remove PCR and sequencing errors. Alignment of CDR3 sequences to IMGT reference sequences was used to assign V, D and J gene segments. For a sequence to be retained, a match of at least six nucleotides to both a V gene segment and a J gene segment was required. Rearrangements were called productive when the CDR3 lacked stop codons and stayed in frame with V and J; all others were non-productive. Following IMGT convention, CDR3 was defined as the stretch from the second conserved V-encoded cysteine up to the conserved J-encoded phenylalanine. Sequences without an unambiguous match to a single V gene segment were excluded from the earlier analysis of about 600 of the donors. In an earlier analysis of roughly 600 of the donors, a V segment was called functional when productive rearrangements were above 56.7%, and segregating when the standard deviation between donors exceeded 5%. A statistical classification framework was built to diagnose cytomegalovirus status from the catalog of TCR beta chain sequences. A later analysis assigned V and J genes by comparing TCR nucleotide sequences with IMGT/GENE-DB human TR gene sequences. In a later analysis, CDR3 sequences and most-parsimonious VDJ recombination scenarios were assigned using the TCRdist pipeline. In a later analysis, each TCR beta chain was defined by its CDR3 amino acid sequence together with its V-gene family, and reads lacking a unique V-gene family were excluded. A later analysis removed roughly 590 highly shared, low-generation-probability nucleotide sequences to deal with suspected cross-contamination and a sequencing artifact. In a later analysis, a clonal expansion index for each public chain was calculated from normalized within-repertoire ranks of inferred template counts. In a later analysis, generation probabilities were computed using a VDJ recombination model fitted to out-of-frame rearrangements, and the results were checked against IGoR. Hypergeometric tests were used in a later analysis to score TCR-TCR, TCR-HLA and TCR-CMV co-occurrence, with a repertoire-size bias correction applied to the TCR pairs. In a later analysis, false discovery rates were estimated by permuting HLA or CMV assignments 20 times. In a later analysis, co-occurring TCRs were grouped using DBSCAN, and TCRdist sequence similarity was added for clustering within HLA-allele-positive subsets. Repertoires with fewer than 30,000 or more than 120,000 public chains were left out of co-occurrence clustering, as were about 5 repertoires with anomalous nucleotide sharing. In TCRdb, the immuneACCESS table is reduced to in-frame sequences with V and J assigned. These tables do not hold every clone; where another copy was compared, an unresolved V gene accounts for under half, and the others remain unexplained. D and trimming come from the DNA, and the V and J calls and clone size come from that table. Here the sample has approximately 120,000 clones; roughly 80% occur a single time. Jointly, the top ten make up approximately 4% of the sample.

The sequence joins TRBV7-9 to TRBJ1-2; no D gene call is confident. The sequence came from a young man in good health and CMV-seropositive. Material: PBMCs. The nucleotide sequence reads as follows: TGTGCCAGCAGCTTGGGCATGAACTATGGCTACACCTTC. This is translated as CASSLGMNYGYTF.